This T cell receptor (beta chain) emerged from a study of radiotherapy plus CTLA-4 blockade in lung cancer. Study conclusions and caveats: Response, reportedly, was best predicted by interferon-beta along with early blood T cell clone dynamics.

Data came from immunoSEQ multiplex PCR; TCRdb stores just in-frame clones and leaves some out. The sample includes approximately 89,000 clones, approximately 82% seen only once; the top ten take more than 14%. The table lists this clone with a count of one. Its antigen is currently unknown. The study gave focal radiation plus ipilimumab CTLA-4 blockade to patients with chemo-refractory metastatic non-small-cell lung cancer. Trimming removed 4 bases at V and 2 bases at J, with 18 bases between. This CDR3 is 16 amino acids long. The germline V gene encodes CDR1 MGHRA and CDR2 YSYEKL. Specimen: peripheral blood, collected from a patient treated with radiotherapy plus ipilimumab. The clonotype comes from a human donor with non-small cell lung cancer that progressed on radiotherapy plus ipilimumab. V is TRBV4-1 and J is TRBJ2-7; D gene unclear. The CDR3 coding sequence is TGCGCCAGCAGCCCGCAGGTGGGCATCCCTACCTACGAGCAGTACTTC. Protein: CASSPQVGIPTYEQYF.